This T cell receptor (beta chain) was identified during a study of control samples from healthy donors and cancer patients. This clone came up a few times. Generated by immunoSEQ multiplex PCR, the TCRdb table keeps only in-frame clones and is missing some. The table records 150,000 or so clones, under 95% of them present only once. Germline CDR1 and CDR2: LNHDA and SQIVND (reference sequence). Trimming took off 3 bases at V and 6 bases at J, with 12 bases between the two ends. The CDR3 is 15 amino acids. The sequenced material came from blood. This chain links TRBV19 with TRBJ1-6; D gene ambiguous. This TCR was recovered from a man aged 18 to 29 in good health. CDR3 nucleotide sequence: TGTGCCAGTAGTATGGTTTGGAATGGTAATTCACCCCTCCACTTT. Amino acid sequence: CASSMVWNGNSPLHF.